Below are 27 T cell receptor beta chains sequenced from a single sample in a study of blood T cell repertoires in COVID-19. Sequenced by immunoSEQ multiplex PCR; TCRdb stores in-frame clones only, minus some. The sample lists 250,000 or so clones, about four fifths seen once, with around 3.3% in the top ten. Material for sequencing was peripheral blood. The source of these receptors is a young woman with acute or convalescent COVID-19.

This chain connects TRBV30 to TRBJ2-4; 9 positions match TRBD2. Looked up from germline, CDR1 is GTSNPN and CDR2 is SVGIG (reference sequence). J gave up 5 bases and V 5 bases, and 1 base lay outside the gene matches. This CDR3 comprises 12 residues. CDR3 region: CAWGLAQNIQYF. CDR3 DNA: TGTGCCTGGGGACTAGCGCAAAACATTCAGTACTTC.

V and J are TRBV5-1 and TRBJ1-2; 7 bases are a match to TRBD1. The germline gives CDR1 SGHRS, CDR2 YFSETQ. V lost 3 bases, J lost 6 bases, and 2 bases stayed unmatched. There are 12 residues in the CDR3. CDR3 nucleotide sequence: TGCGCCAGCAGCTACACAGGGGATGGCTACACCTTC. This sequence encodes CASSYTGDGYTF.

The chain links TRBV5-1 to TRBJ1-2; a possible D gene is TRBD1 (5 bases). The CDR3 runs 15 residues. Trimming took 4 bases from V and 0 from J, leaving 13 bases between them. Germline V gene lookup returns CDR1 SGHRS and CDR2 YFSETQ. This CDR3 reads CASSPNGGANYGYTF. The CDR3 nucleotides are TGCGCCAGCAGCCCCAACGGGGGAGCTAACTATGGCTACACCTTC.

V is TRBV28 and J is TRBJ1-1, with D uncertain. The CDR3 loop spans 11 amino acids. Trimming shortened V by 6 bases and J by 11 bases, and 13 bases separated the two germline ends. Germline CDR1 MDHEN, CDR2 SYDVKM. The CDR3 protein is CASSTSPWAFF. In DNA, the CDR3 is TGTGCCAGCAGCACATCTCCCTGGGCTTTCTTT.

The chain combines TRBV3-1 (or the pseudogene TRBV3-2) with TRBJ2-1; 7 positions match TRBD2. V was pared by 6 bases and J by 5 bases, with 7 bases of the junction left unmatched. Germline assignment: CDR1 LGHDT and CDR2 YNNKEL (reference sequence). This CDR3 spans 14 amino acids. The CDR3 loop is CASSPFLADNEQFF. The DNA of the CDR3 is TGTGCCAGCAGTCCCTTCCTAGCGGACAATGAGCAGTTCTTC.

The J gene is TRBJ2-1, the V gene TRBV10-3, with TRBD1 identical over 10 bases. Trimming at V came to 4 bases and at J to 5 bases, leaving 2 bases not matched to a gene. The V gene's germline CDR1 is ENHRY and CDR2 SYGVKD. CDR3 length: 14 residues. The CDR3, as DNA: TGTGCCATCAGTGGGGGGACAGGGGACAATGAGCAGTTCTTC. Translation gives CAISGGTGDNEQFF.

This chain uses TRBV10-3 with TRBJ1-6; tentative D call: TRBD1 (6 bases). V lost 6 bases and J 0 bases, leaving 15 bases between the germline ends. This CDR3 is built from 17 residues. Germline V gives CDR1 ENHRY, CDR2 SYGVKD. The CDR3 region is CAISQGTESSYNSPLHF. The CDR3 nucleotides read TGTGCCATCAGCCAGGGGACGGAGAGCTCCTATAATTCACCCCTCCACTTT.

The chain links TRBV6-5 to TRBJ1-1; D might be TRBD1 (5 bases). This CDR3 is 15 amino acids long. CDR1 MNHEY and CDR2 SVGAGI come from the germline V gene. V lost 3 bases to trimming and J lost 6 bases, with 17 bases between them. Here the CDR3 reads CASSYVYGEGAEAFF. The CDR3 DNA sequence: TGTGCCAGCAGTTATGTTTACGGAGAAGGGGCTGAAGCTTTCTTT.

This chain joins TRBV6-5 and TRBJ1-6; maybe TRBD1 (6 bases). Germline lookup yields CDR1 MNHEY and CDR2 SVGAGI. The germline V and J ends were trimmed by 0 bases and 7 bases, with 13 bases remaining between them. There are 16 residues in the CDR3. The CDR3 sequence: CASSYSAGVRNSPLHF. The CDR3 DNA follows: TGTGCCAGCAGTTACTCAGCAGGGGTTCGGAATTCACCCCTCCACTTT.

V usage is TRBV11-2 and J usage is TRBJ1-2, with 8 bases matching TRBD1. With 3 bases clipped from V and 6 bases from J, the junction kept 6 bases outside the gene matches. Germline V gene sequence: CDR1 SGHAT, CDR2 FQNNGV. This CDR3 region has 14 residues. CDR3 coding DNA: TGTGCCAGCAGCTTTAAACAGGGGGAAGATGGCTACACCTTC. Protein: CASSFKQGEDGYTF.

The chain has TRBV5-4 and TRBJ2-3; no definite D call. Germline V gene data show CDR1 as SGHNT and CDR2 as YYREEE (reference sequence). Trimming cost V 0 bases and J 0 bases, with 14 bases left between them. The CDR3 contains 17 residues. Here the CDR3 reads CASSLDWATPSTDTQYF. The CDR3 DNA reads TGTGCCAGCAGCTTGGACTGGGCAACCCCGAGCACAGATACGCAGTATTTT. Variable domain in full (rest from reference TRBV5-4 and TRBJ2-3): ETGVTQSPTHLIKTRGQQVTLRCSSQSGHNTVSWYQQALGQGPQFIFQYYREEENGRGNFPPRFSGLQFPNYSSELNVNALELDDSALYLCASSLDWATPSTDTQYFGPGTRLTVL.

This chain links TRBV28 with TRBJ2-7; 12 bases match TRBD2. V gave up 3 bases and J gave up 2 bases; unmatched junction bases: 2. Germline-derived CDR1 and CDR2 are MDHEN and SYDVKM. The CDR3 contains 15 residues. CDR3 DNA sequence: TGTGCCAGCAGTTTGCTAGCGGGAGGGGCCTACGAGCAGTACTTC. This encodes CASSLLAGGAYEQYF.

The V and J genes are TRBV3-1 (or the pseudogene TRBV3-2) and TRBJ2-7, with TRBD2 matching over 10 bases. The CDR3 length is 17 residues. Germline CDR1 is LGHDT and CDR2 is YNNKEL (reference sequence). V dropped 0 bases and J dropped 1; count of bases not matched to a gene: 6. The CDR3 sequence is CASSQDLAGDLSYEQYF. The CDR3 DNA reads TGTGCCAGCAGCCAAGACCTAGCGGGAGACCTATCCTACGAGCAGTACTTC.

The chain recombines TRBV5-4 with TRBJ1-1; the D gene is possibly TRBD1 (6 bases). The CDR3 runs to 12 residues. Germline V CDR1 and CDR2: SGHNT, YYREEE (reference sequence). V lost 0 bases to trimming and J lost 7 bases, with 7 bases between them. The CDR3 nucleotides read TGTGCCAGCAGCTTGGACAGGGTTGAAGCTTTCTTT. It codes for CASSLDRVEAFF.

The chain uses TRBV6-6 and TRBJ2-7; 7 bases fit TRBD1. The length of the CDR3 is 13 residues. Germline V lookup: CDR1 MNHNY, CDR2 SVGAGI (reference sequence). The V and J ends lost 2 bases and 4 bases, in that order; junction bases with no gene match: 2. The CDR3, as DNA: TGTGCCAGCAGTTACGTACAGGGGTACGAGCAGTACTTC. Its translation is CASSYVQGYEQYF.

This rearrangement joins TRBV11-2 to TRBJ2-1; 8 bases are shared with TRBD2. This CDR3 spans 17 amino acids. CDR1 and CDR2 from the germline V gene are SGHAT and FQNNGV. V trimming: 4 bases; J trimming: 1 base; junction bases outside the gene matches: 9. This CDR3 is CASSSSPGTRSYNEQFF. CDR3 nucleotides: TGTGCCAGCAGCTCCTCTCCCGGGACTAGATCCTACAATGAGCAGTTCTTC.

CDR3 sequence: CASGTDRASNYGYTF. The CDR3 coding sequence is TGTGCCAGTGGGACAGACAGGGCCTCTAACTATGGCTACACCTTC. The rearrangement uses TRBV19 and TRBJ1-2; 7 bases line up with TRBD1. The CDR3 extends over 15 amino acids. The germline gives CDR1 LNHDA, CDR2 SQIVND (reference sequence). V lost 8 bases to trimming and J lost 0 bases; unmatched junction nucleotides: 9.

This clone was seen just once. The V gene is TRBV4-3, the J gene TRBJ1-2; possible D gene TRBD1, 5 bases. The V end was cut by 1 base, the J end by 8 bases, with 14 bases between. The CDR3 has 14 amino acids. Germline V gene lookup returns CDR1 LGHNA and CDR2 YSLEER. CDR3 residues: CASSQVSSREGYTF. The CDR3 DNA sequence: TGCGCCAGCAGCCAAGTATCAAGCAGGGAAGGCTACACCTTC.

This clone turned up a few times. The rearrangement uses TRBV24-1 and TRBJ2-3; 10 nucleotides match TRBD2. V dropped 7 bases and J dropped 0; count of bases not matched to a gene: 15. CDR3 length: 19 residues. The germline gives CDR1 KGHDR, CDR2 SFDVKD. Here the CDR3 DNA reads TGTGCCACCAGCGGTACTAATAGCGGGAGGACGTCTAGCACAGATACGCAGTATTTT. Protein: CATSGTNSGRTSSTDTQYF.

The chain employs TRBV11-2 and TRBJ1-1, with D perhaps matching TRBD1 (5 bases). This CDR3 is 15 amino acids long. V was pared by 2 bases and J by 6 bases, with 16 bases between. Germline values: CDR1 SGHAT, CDR2 FQNNGV. CDR3 loop: CASSLLIGGDPEAFF. The CDR3 nucleotides read TGTGCCAGCAGCTTACTCATTGGAGGGGACCCTGAAGCTTTCTTT.

V is TRBV27 and J is TRBJ1-4; a weak D match, TRBD1 (6 bases). V was cut by 6 bases and J by 7 bases, with 18 bases left in between. The CDR3 is 15 residues long. Germline V gene sequence: CDR1 MNHEY, CDR2 SMNVEV (reference sequence). Here the CDR3 reads CASRPGTLRREKLFF. The CDR3 DNA is TGTGCCAGCAGGCCGGGGACACTCCGGCGTGAAAAACTGTTTTTT. The full variable domain, its missing parts supplied by reference TRBV27 and TRBJ1-4, is EAQVTQNPRYLITVTGKKLTVTCSQNMNHEYMSWYRQDPGLGLRQIYYSMNVEVTDKGDVPEGYKVSRKEKRNFPLILESPSPNQTSLYFCASRPGTLRREKLFFGSGTQLSVL.

J is TRBJ1-2 and V is TRBV28; D is perhaps TRBD1 (5 bases). Trimming left V 4 bases short and J 4 bases short, with 13 bases between. Germline V CDR1 and CDR2: MDHEN, SYDVKM. The CDR3 is made up of 14 amino acids. This chain's CDR3 is CASSSSQGSYGYTF. The CDR3 DNA follows: TGTGCCAGCAGTTCCTCCCAGGGAAGCTATGGCTACACCTTC.

The genes are TRBV7-9 and TRBJ2-7; D may be TRBD2 (6 bases). V gave up 5 bases and J gave up 3 bases, with 14 bases separating them. Per germline, CDR1 SEHNR and CDR2 FQNEAQ (reference sequence). The CDR3 totals 14 residues. CDR3 region: CASSQDMGLYEQYF. The CDR3 region has the DNA TGTGCCAGCAGCCAAGACATGGGACTCTACGAGCAGTACTTC.

This clone was observed a few times. This chain connects TRBV6-5 to TRBJ1-2; D remains ambiguous. V lost 0 bases, J lost 5 bases, and 13 bases lay in between. The CDR3 loop spans 15 amino acids. Germline CDR1 and CDR2: MNHEY and SVGAGI. The CDR3 region has the DNA TGTGCCAGCAGTTACTCGAGCGGCAGAAAATATGGCTACACCTTC. Protein: CASSYSSGRKYGYTF.

There are a few counts of this clone. The gene calls are TRBV6-6 and TRBJ2-2, with D possibly being TRBD1 (6 bases). Germline V lookup: CDR1 MNHNY, CDR2 SVGAGI (reference sequence). The CDR3 is 13 residues long. The ends were cut back, 6 bases at V and 4 bases at J, with 9 bases in the middle. The CDR3 DNA follows: TGTGCCAGCAGACAGGGACCCACCGGGGAGCTGTTTTTT. Translating it yields CASRQGPTGELFF.

This sequence joins TRBV19 and TRBJ2-5; tentatively, D is TRBD2 (6 bases). V gave up 3 bases and J gave up 5 bases, with 10 bases separating them. CDR1 and CDR2 (germline): LNHDA, SQIVND (reference sequence). The CDR3 totals 13 residues. The CDR3: CASSIPRGETQYF. The CDR3 nucleotides read TGTGCCAGTAGTATTCCACGGGGGGAGACCCAGTACTTC.

The chain joins TRBV2 to TRBJ2-3, with TRBD2 matching over 12 bases. CDR1 and CDR2 (germline): SNHLY, FYNNEI. The ends lost 7 bases at V and 4 bases at J; junction bases unmatched: 6. The CDR3 length is 15 residues. The CDR3 spells CASNPTSGSADTQYF. The CDR3 DNA sequence: TGTGCCAGCAACCCGACTAGCGGGAGCGCAGATACGCAGTATTTT.